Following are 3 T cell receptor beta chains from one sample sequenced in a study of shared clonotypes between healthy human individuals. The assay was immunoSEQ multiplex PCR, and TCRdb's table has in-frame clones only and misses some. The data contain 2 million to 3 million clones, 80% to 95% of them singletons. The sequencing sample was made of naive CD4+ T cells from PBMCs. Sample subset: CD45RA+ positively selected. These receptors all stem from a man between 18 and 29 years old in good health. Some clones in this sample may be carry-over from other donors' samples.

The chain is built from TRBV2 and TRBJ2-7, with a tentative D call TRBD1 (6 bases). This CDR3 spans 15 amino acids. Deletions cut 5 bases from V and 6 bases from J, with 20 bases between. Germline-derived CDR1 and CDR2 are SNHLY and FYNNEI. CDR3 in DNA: TGTGCCAGCAGTCCCAAAAGGCTGGGGGCGCCCGAGCAGTACTTC. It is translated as CASSPKRLGAPEQYF.

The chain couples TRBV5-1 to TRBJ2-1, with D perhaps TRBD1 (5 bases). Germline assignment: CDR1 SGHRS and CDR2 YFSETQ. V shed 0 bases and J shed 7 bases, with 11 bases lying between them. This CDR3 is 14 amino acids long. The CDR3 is CASSLVLGPNEQFF. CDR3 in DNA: TGCGCCAGCAGCTTGGTTCTGGGGCCTAATGAGCAGTTCTTC.

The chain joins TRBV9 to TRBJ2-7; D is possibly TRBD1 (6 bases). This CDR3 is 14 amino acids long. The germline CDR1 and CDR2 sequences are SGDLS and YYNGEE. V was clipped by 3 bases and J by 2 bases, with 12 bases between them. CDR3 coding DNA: TGTGCCAGCAGCGGAAATACAGGGCCCTACGAGCAGTACTTC. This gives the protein CASSGNTGPYEQYF.